These T cell receptor beta chains were read from a single sample in a study of cytomegalovirus exposure and HLA in healthy donors. Using immunoSEQ multiplex PCR, the repertoire was profiled, and TCRdb retains in-frame clones only, with some absent. The sample records more than 55,000 clones, 65% to 90% being singletons. Sequenced material: PBMCs. The receptors come from a man younger than 40 in good health and CMV-seronegative. Both conserved end residues are part of each CDR3. Each record gives: V gene, D gene, clone size, J gene, CDR3 protein, CDR3 DNA. A D gene is named only where the DNA matches it firmly. Clone size is stated in some rows and not others, as once, few, many or a class when expanded.

v_call: TRBV4-1; d_call: -; clone_size: -; j_call: TRBJ2-7; cdr3_aa: CASSQGLISSYEQYF; cdr3_nt: TGCGCCAGCAGCCAAGGACTTATAAGCTCCTACGAGCAGTACTTC
v_call: TRBV2; d_call: TRBD1; clone_size: -; j_call: TRBJ2-7; cdr3_aa: CASSGTDSYEQYF; cdr3_nt: TGTGCCAGCAGCGGGACAGACTCCTACGAGCAGTACTTC
v_call: TRBV6-1; d_call: -; clone_size: -; j_call: TRBJ1-2; cdr3_aa: CATTIGGDGYTF; cdr3_nt: TGTGCCACCACGATCGGGGGTGATGGCTACACCTTC
v_call: TRBV6-6; d_call: -; clone_size: once; j_call: TRBJ2-5; cdr3_aa: CASSPQQETQYF; cdr3_nt: TGTGCCAGCAGCCCTCAGCAAGAGACCCAGTACTTC
v_call: TRBV2; d_call: TRBD2; clone_size: once; j_call: TRBJ2-5; cdr3_aa: CASSEGTSGGQTQYF; cdr3_nt: TGTGCCAGCAGTGAAGGGACTAGCGGGGGACAGACCCAGTACTTC
v_call: TRBV9; d_call: TRBD1; clone_size: -; j_call: TRBJ2-1; cdr3_aa: CASSVAWDRAYNEQFF; cdr3_nt: TGTGCCAGCAGCGTAGCGTGGGACAGGGCCTACAATGAGCAGTTCTTC
v_call: TRBV4-3; d_call: TRBD2; clone_size: -; j_call: TRBJ2-3; cdr3_aa: CASSPSGRTTDTQYF; cdr3_nt: TGCGCCAGCAGCCCTAGCGGGAGGACCACAGATACGCAGTATTTT
v_call: TRBV4-1; d_call: TRBD2; clone_size: -; j_call: TRBJ2-7; cdr3_aa: CASSHGGDSYEQYF; cdr3_nt: TGCGCCAGCAGCCACGGGGGGGACTCCTACGAGCAGTACTTC
v_call: TRBV5-1; d_call: TRBD2; clone_size: -; j_call: TRBJ2-7; cdr3_aa: CASAGGGAAYEQYF; cdr3_nt: TGCGCCAGCGCGGGAGGGGGCGCGGCCTACGAGCAGTACTTC
v_call: TRBV27; d_call: -; clone_size: -; j_call: TRBJ2-7; cdr3_aa: CASSAAVGEQYF; cdr3_nt: TGTGCCAGCTCGGCCGCGGTTGGCGAGCAGTACTTC
v_call: TRBV10-3; d_call: TRBD1; clone_size: -; j_call: TRBJ2-1; cdr3_aa: CAISRDRSYNEQFF; cdr3_nt: TGTGCCATCAGCCGGGACAGGAGTTACAATGAGCAGTTCTTC
v_call: TRBV6-4; d_call: TRBD2; clone_size: -; j_call: TRBJ2-1; cdr3_aa: CASSVLAGEGGNEQFF; cdr3_nt: TGTGCCAGCAGTGTTCTAGCGGGAGAGGGAGGAAATGAGCAGTTCTTC
v_call: TRBV19; d_call: -; clone_size: -; j_call: TRBJ1-5; cdr3_aa: CASSSGMAGNQPQHF; cdr3_nt: TGTGCCAGTAGTTCCGGGATGGCAGGCAATCAGCCCCAGCATTTT
v_call: TRBV25-1; d_call: -; clone_size: -; j_call: TRBJ1-6; cdr3_aa: CASSREHSPLHF; cdr3_nt: TGTGCCAGCAGTAGGGAGCATTCACCCCTCCACTTT
v_call: TRBV5-1; d_call: TRBD1; clone_size: -; j_call: TRBJ2-7; cdr3_aa: CASSLRFENRGHEQYF; cdr3_nt: TGCGCCAGCAGCTTGAGGTTCGAGAACAGGGGCCACGAGCAGTACTTC
v_call: TRBV7-9; d_call: TRBD1; clone_size: -; j_call: TRBJ1-1; cdr3_aa: CASSFRRTGEWTEAFF; cdr3_nt: TGTGCCAGCAGCTTTAGGCGGACAGGAGAGTGGACTGAAGCTTTCTTT